These 25 T cell receptor beta chains were all obtained from the same sample, sequenced in a study of T cells in Graves' hyperthyroidism and ophthalmopathy. Researchers took RNA transcripts and amplified the TCR beta CDR3 regions from them. A set of HTBI primers served as the primers for a first-round RT-PCR of the TCR CDR3. TCRdb passed the multiplex PCR reads through MiXCR, listing each CDR3 protein once. The data show approximately 530,000 distinct CDR3 sequences, over 15% seen once. Sequences were obtained from blood. The receptors come from a young woman with Graves' hyperthyroidism.

This clonotype was found a few times. The chain is built from TRBV18 and TRBJ1-1, with TRBD1 identical over 7 bases. Trimming took 2 bases from V and 1 from J; bases not matched to a gene: 4. This CDR3 region has 15 residues. Germline loops: CDR1 KGHSH, CDR2 LQKENI. CDR3 sequence (DNA): TGTGCCAGCTCACCAACAGGGGCCCGGAACACTGAAGCTTTCTTT. Its translation is CASSPTGARNTEAFF.

The chain employs TRBV7-9 and TRBJ1-1, with TRBD1 matching over 9 bases. Germline V gives CDR1 SEHNR, CDR2 FQNEAQ (reference sequence). V lost 5 bases to trimming and J lost 1 base; unmatched junction nucleotides: 8. The CDR3 runs 16 residues. The chain's CDR3 is CASSQGPGQGNTEAFF. CDR3 coding DNA: TGTGCCAGCAGCCAAGGACCGGGACAGGGGAACACTGAAGCTTTCTTT.

This clonotype has a handful of counts. This chain uses TRBV6-2 or TRBV6-3 with TRBJ2-7; no clear D. Germline CDR1 reads MNHEY; CDR2 reads SVGEGT. The CDR3 has 14 residues. V dropped 0 bases and J dropped 5 bases, with 11 bases sitting between them. The CDR3 DNA sequence: TGTGCCAGCAGTTACTCGGACGGGCCAAACGAGCAGTACTTC. Encoded protein: CASSYSDGPNEQYF.

This sequence joins TRBV30 and TRBJ1-2, with D possibly being TRBD1 (6 bases). With 1 base removed from V and 0 bases from J, the gap between germline ends came to 21 bases. CDR1 is GTSNPN and CDR2 is SVGIG in the germline V gene (reference sequence). The CDR3 length is 18 residues. CDR3 residues: CAWSEAEGQRITNYGYTF. CDR3 bases: TGTGCCTGGAGTGAGGCCGAAGGACAGAGAATTACTAACTATGGCTACACCTTC.

The chain employs TRBV29-1 and TRBJ2-3; 12 bases match TRBD2. V lost 2 bases and J lost 0; bases outside the gene matches: 6. CDR3 size: 17 residues. The germline V gene encodes CDR1 SQVTM and CDR2 ANQGSEA. CDR3 region: CSVEPASGRASTDTQYF. The CDR3 bases are TGCAGCGTTGAACCGGCTAGCGGGAGGGCTAGCACAGATACGCAGTATTTT.

This clonotype was picked up a small number of times. The V and J genes are TRBV7-9 and TRBJ2-2; D might be TRBD1 (5 bases). The V and J ends lost 2 bases and 1 base respectively, with 17 bases between them. Germline V CDR1 and CDR2: SEHNR, FQNEAQ (reference sequence). CDR3 length: 18 residues. CDR3 sequence: CASSLQTDSSMNTGELFF. CDR3 DNA sequence: TGTGCCAGCAGCTTACAGACAGACTCTTCAATGAACACCGGGGAGCTGTTTTTT. Combining the CDR3 with reference TRBV7-9 and TRBJ2-2 gives the whole variable domain DTGVSQNPRHKITKRGQNVTFRCDPISEHNRLYWYRQTLGQGPEFLTYFQNEAQLEKSRLLSDRFSAERPKGSFSTLEIQRTEQGDSAMYLCASSLQTDSSMNTGELFFGEGSRLTVL.

V gene TRBV9 combines with J gene TRBJ1-6; perhaps TRBD1 as D (6 bases). The CDR3 sequence is 13 residues long. With 0 bases removed from V and 13 bases from J, the gap between germline ends came to 11 bases. Per the germline V gene, CDR1 is SGDLS and CDR2 is YYNGEE. CDR3 residues: CASSVGGPWPLHF. In DNA form, the CDR3 reads TGTGCCAGCAGCGTAGGGGGGCCCTGGCCCCTCCACTTT.

The chain uses TRBV18 and TRBJ2-2, with 11 bases aligning to TRBD2. Trimming took 0 bases from V and 5 from J; bases not matched to a gene: 2. Germline loops: CDR1 KGHSH, CDR2 LQKENI. The CDR3 is 16 amino acids. CDR3: CASSPPRLAGTGELFF. In nucleotides, the CDR3 is TGTGCCAGCTCACCACCGAGACTAGCGGGGACCGGGGAGCTGTTTTTT.

This clonotype was seen repeatedly, ten times or more. The chain employs TRBV13 and TRBJ2-3; D is ambiguous. This CDR3 region has 14 residues. Germline loops: CDR1 PRHDT, CDR2 FYEKMQ (reference sequence). V shed 2 bases and J shed 2 bases, with 8 bases lying between them. CDR3 sequence reads: CASSLNGLTDTQYF. The CDR3 nucleotides read TGTGCCAGCAGCTTAAACGGCCTCACAGATACGCAGTATTTT.

The rearrangement uses TRBV29-1 and TRBJ2-1; TRBD2 matches at 10 bases. J lost 1 base, V lost 0 bases, and 6 bases had no gene match. The CDR3 has 17 residues. CDR1 SQVTM and CDR2 ANQGSEA come from the germline V gene. CDR3 in DNA: TGCAGCGTTGAAGAGGCTAGCGGGAGCAGTTCCTACAATGAGCAGTTCTTC. Translation: CSVEEASGSSSYNEQFF.

The rearrangement uses TRBV12-3 or TRBV12-4 and TRBJ2-1; D is undetermined. Matching the DNA end better, TRBJ2-7 makes the J call doubtful. This CDR3 has 14 amino acids. This chain's CDR3 is CASSLPSSYNEQYF. In nucleotides, the CDR3 is TGTGCCAGCAGCTTACCCAGCTCCTACAATGAGCAGTACTTC.

This clonotype was recorded a few times. The gene calls are TRBV5-4 and TRBJ2-3, with TRBD2 matching over 11 bases. This CDR3 is built from 17 residues. Trimming at V came to 4 bases and at J to 2 bases, leaving 9 bases not matched to a gene. Germline V CDR1 and CDR2: SGHNT, YYREEE (reference sequence). The chain's CDR3 is CASSRTTSGASTDTQYF. CDR3 DNA: TGTGCCAGCAGCCGAACGACTAGCGGGGCGTCCACAGATACGCAGTATTTT.

This clonotype was seen many times. This rearrangement joins TRBV12-3 or TRBV12-4 to TRBJ2-1, with TRBD1 matching over 8 bases. This CDR3 region has 14 residues. J lost 6 bases, V lost 7 bases, and 8 bases had no gene match. CDR3 region: CASNLGQGSNEQFF. In DNA, the CDR3 is TGTGCCAGCAATCTAGGACAGGGTTCCAATGAGCAGTTCTTC.

Ten or more counts support this clonotype. V and J are TRBV6-1 and TRBJ2-7, with TRBD1 identical over 12 bases. There are 14 residues in the CDR3. Germline V gene sequence: CDR1 MNHNS, CDR2 SASEGT. With V trimmed by 2 bases and J by 6 bases, 2 bases remained unmatched. The CDR3 loop reads CASSERDRGPEQYF. The CDR3 DNA follows: TGTGCCAGCAGTGAAAGGGACAGGGGGCCCGAGCAGTACTTC.

The V call is TRBV10-3, the J call TRBJ2-2; 10 nucleotides agree with TRBD2. This CDR3 is built from 17 residues. The J segment lost 1 base and the V segment lost 11 bases, leaving 13 bases of the junction unmatched. The germline V gene has CDR1 ENHRY and CDR2 SYGVKD. The CDR3 is CASQRASGSWNTGELFF. In DNA form, the CDR3 reads TGTGCCTCACAGCGGGCTAGCGGGAGTTGGAACACCGGGGAGCTGTTTTTT.

This clonotype has a count of ten or more. The chain combines TRBV7-8 with TRBJ2-5, with D unresolved. V lost 1 base to trimming and J lost 3 bases, with 9 bases between them. CDR3 length: 14 residues. Germline CDR1 is SGHVS and CDR2 is FQNEAQ. CDR3 nucleotides: TGTGCCAGCAGCTTAGGTTGGACCGAAGAGACCCAGTACTTC. This encodes CASSLGWTEETQYF.

This clonotype was found a few times. The DNA for the CDR3 is TGTGCCAGCAGTGACCTTAGCGGGAGGAATACAGATACGCAGTATTTT. This sequence encodes CASSDLSGRNTDTQYF. The chain couples TRBV6-1 to TRBJ2-3, with 10 bases matching TRBD2. This CDR3 has 16 amino acids. Germline CDR1 is MNHNS and CDR2 is SASEGT. The V and J ends lost 3 bases and 3 bases, in that order; junction bases with no gene match: 6.

The V call is TRBV19, the J call TRBJ2-5; D might be TRBD1 (5 bases). The V end was cut by 6 bases, the J end by 5 bases, with 7 bases between. The CDR3 runs to 11 residues. The germline V gene encodes CDR1 LNHDA and CDR2 SQIVND (reference sequence). The CDR3 DNA sequence: TGTGCCAGTAGACGACAGGAGACCCAGTACTTC. Its translation: CASRRQETQYF.

A word on this clonotype: At one boundary the junction diverges from the germline segment, which might be a read error. The chain has TRBV5-1 and TRBJ1-3, with D hard to call. This CDR3 is built from 15 residues. The germline gives CDR1 SGHRS, CDR2 YFSETQ. CDR3 bases: TGCGCCAGCAGCTTGGACTGGCCCTCTGGAGACACCATATATTTT. Its translation is CASSLDWPSGDTIYF.

J is TRBJ1-1 and V is TRBV19; D remains unclear. The CDR3 contains 11 residues. Trimming removed 2 bases at V and 7 bases at J, with 5 bases between. Germline V lookup: CDR1 LNHDA, CDR2 SQIVND (reference sequence). The CDR3 protein is CASSILGEAFF. The CDR3 DNA sequence: TGTGCCAGTAGTATACTGGGTGAAGCTTTCTTT. Looking up the rest from reference TRBV19 and TRBJ1-1 gives the full variable domain: DGGITQSPKYLFRKEGQNVTLSCEQNLNHDAMYWYRQDPGQGLRLIYYSQIVNDFQKGDIAEGYSVSREKKESFPLTVTSAQKNPTAFYLCASSILGEAFFGQGTRLTVV.

Regarding this clonotype: With a much larger clone just one base away, this may be a read error. The chain is built from TRBV5-1 and TRBJ1-2; a possible D gene is TRBD1 (5 bases). The CDR3 is 15 amino acids. Germline V gene sequence: CDR1 SGHRS, CDR2 YFSETQ. For the CDR3, the DNA is TGCGCCAGCAGCTTGGGACAGAACCTAAACTATGGCTGCACCTTC. It specifies CASSLGQNLNYGCTF.

In its sample, this clonotype was seen many times. The chain combines TRBV3-1 with TRBJ2-2; D is unresolved. V shed 0 bases and J shed 6 bases, with 17 bases lying between them. The CDR3 consists of 17 residues. Per germline, CDR1 LGHDT and CDR2 YNNKEL (reference sequence). The CDR3 region has the DNA TGTGCCAGCAGCCAAGATCCCGAGCAGATCGCGGCCGGGGAGCTGTTTTTT. Protein product: CASSQDPEQIAAGELFF.

This chain joins TRBV20-1 and TRBJ1-4; D gene unclear. The CDR3 extends over 12 amino acids. The V gene's germline CDR1 is DFQATT and CDR2 SNEGSKA (reference sequence). Trimming removed 2 bases at V and 8 bases at J, with 9 bases between. The CDR3 DNA sequence: TGCAGTGCTAGATCTGATGCGGAAAAACTGTTTTTT. Encoded protein: CSARSDAEKLFF.

This clonotype came up many times. The chain is built from TRBV12-3 or TRBV12-4 and TRBJ1-5; D ambiguous. Trimming stripped 2 bases from V and 4 bases from J, with 6 bases between. The CDR3 extends over 13 amino acids. The CDR3 loop reads CASSLTTNQPQHF. The CDR3 DNA follows: TGTGCCAGCAGTTTAACCACAAATCAGCCCCAGCATTTT.

At least ten counts were recorded for this clonotype. This chain joins TRBV7-9 and TRBJ2-1, with a tentative D call TRBD2 (6 bases). Deletions cut 4 bases from V and 8 bases from J, with 15 bases between. The CDR3 has 14 amino acids. Per germline, CDR1 SEHNR and CDR2 FQNEAQ (reference sequence). The DNA for the CDR3 is TGTGCCAGCAGCTCGCGGAAGTCTAGCGATGAGCAGTTCTTC. Its protein is CASSSRKSSDEQFF.